These T cell receptor beta chains were read from a single sample in a study of identical twins. TCRdb independently ran MiXCR on the 5' RACE reads; one entry per CDR3 protein. The repertoire holds around 1.7 million distinct CDR3 sequences, with less than 35% as singletons. Material: cord blood. These receptors were taken from a newborn girl in good health. Each CDR3 is given with its conserved first and last residue. A D gene is named only where the DNA matches it firmly. Clone size appears in some rows only: once, few, many, or a class for an expanded clone.

clone_size	v_call	j_call	d_call	cdr3_aa	cdr3_nt
-	TRBV6-1	TRBJ1-1	-	CASSEGGRGAFF	TGTGCCAGCAGTGAAGGCGGACGGGGAGCTTTCTTT
few	TRBV5-1	TRBJ2-7	TRBD2	CASRTTSGTYEQYF	TGCGCCAGCAGGACGACTAGCGGGACCTACGAGCAGTACTTC
few	TRBV5-5	TRBJ2-3	-	CASSSRVPASTDTQYF	TGTGCCAGCAGCTCCAGGGTTCCCGCTAGCACAGATACGCAGTATTTT
-	TRBV2	TRBJ1-2	-	CASSKQWRRGDGYTF	TGTGCCAGCTCCAAGCAGTGGAGACGGGGTGATGGCTACACCTTC
-	TRBV3-1	TRBJ2-1	-	CASSQLPRGSFSNEQFF	TGTGCCAGCAGCCAACTTCCCCGGGGCAGTTTCAGCAATGAGCAGTTCTTC
few	TRBV5-1	TRBJ2-4	-	CASSPPHGGKNIQYF	TGCGCCAGCAGCCCACCCCATGGGGGCAAAAACATTCAGTACTTC
few	TRBV10-3	TRBJ2-7	TRBD2	CAISEWTSSHEQYF	TGTGCCATCAGTGAGTGGACTAGCTCCCACGAGCAGTACTTC
-	TRBV14	TRBJ2-7	-	CASSQAGRGTYEQYF	TGTGCCAGCAGCCAAGCCGGGAGAGGGACCTACGAGCAGTACTTC
few	TRBV6-1	TRBJ1-4	TRBD1	CASSTRGGGNEKLFF	TGTGCCAGCAGTACCAGGGGGGGAGGTAATGAAAAACTGTTTTTT
many	TRBV7-2	TRBJ2-3	TRBD2	CASSLVTSVADTQYF	TGTGCCAGCAGCTTAGTCACTAGCGTCGCGGATACGCAGTATTTT
-	TRBV15	TRBJ1-4	-	CATSPPKRKSEKLFF	TGTGCCACCAGCCCTCCGAAGCGGAAAAGTGAAAAACTGTTTTTT
few	TRBV11-1	TRBJ2-1	-	CASSVGPHNEQFF	TGTGCCAGCAGCGTAGGACCCCACAATGAGCAGTTCTTC
many	TRBV29-1	TRBJ2-5	-	CSVPGRQDQETQYF	TGCAGCGTCCCCGGTCGACAGGATCAAGAGACCCAGTACTTC
-	TRBV7-9	TRBJ1-1	TRBD1	CASSSFIDRVNTEAFF	TGTGCCAGCAGCTCATTCATAGACAGGGTGAACACTGAAGCTTTCTTT
-	TRBV5-1	TRBJ2-7	TRBD2	CASSLGLAIAGLVYEQYF	TGCGCCAGCAGCTTGGGACTAGCGATCGCCGGCCTGGTCTACGAGCAGTACTTC
few	TRBV5-5	TRBJ1-2	-	CASSPVRDYGYTF	TGTGCCAGCAGCCCGGTCCGGGACTATGGCTACACCTTC
-	TRBV7-9	TRBJ2-7	-	CASSLEARGVYNEQYF	TGTGCCAGCAGCTTAGAGGCGAGGGGCGTTTACAATGAGCAGTACTTC
-	TRBV27	TRBJ1-6	-	CASSPNRNLYNSPLHF	TGTGCCAGCAGTCCCAACCGCAACCTCTATAATTCACCCCTCCACTTT
-	TRBV28	TRBJ1-1	TRBD1	CASSLRHRGRGEAFF	TGTGCCAGCAGTTTACGCCACAGGGGAAGGGGTGAAGCTTTCTTT
-	TRBV6-6	TRBJ1-5	-	CASSYRTSAYSDQPQHF	TGTGCCAGCAGTTACCGGACGAGCGCCTATAGCGATCAGCCCCAGCATTTT
few	TRBV4-1	TRBJ2-1	TRBD2	CASSPSGNFFSYNEQFF	TGCGCCAGCAGCCCTAGCGGGAACTTCTTCTCCTACAATGAGCAGTTCTTC
-	TRBV20-1	TRBJ2-1	TRBD2	CSARAAGGPFYEQFF	TGCAGTGCTAGGGCGGCGGGAGGGCCTTTTTATGAGCAGTTCTTC
-	TRBV6-5	TRBJ1-2	-	CACSYSFPSFYGYTF	TGTGCCTGCAGTTACTCGTTCCCCAGTTTCTATGGCTACACCTTC
few	TRBV12-3/TRBV12-4	TRBJ1-5	TRBD1	CASTLGTGGSDQPQHF	TGTGCCAGCACTCTCGGGACAGGGGGATCGGATCAGCCCCAGCATTTT
few	TRBV29-1	TRBJ2-1	TRBD2	CSVEAGGTRSSYNEQFF	TGCAGCGTTGAGGCGGGGGGGACCCGTTCCTCCTACAATGAGCAGTTCTTC
few	TRBV24-1	TRBJ2-3	-	CATGSQGPTDTQYF	TGTGCCACCGGCTCACAGGGCCCCACAGATACGCAGTATTTT
-	TRBV28	TRBJ2-2	TRBD1	CASSPYRGTGELFF	TGTGCCAGCAGTCCTTACAGGGGAACCGGGGAGCTGTTTTTT
-	TRBV20-1	TRBJ1-1	-	CSASPSRGGSAFF	TGCAGTGCTAGCCCCTCTCGGGGTGGTTCAGCTTTCTTT
-	TRBV30	TRBJ1-1	-	CAWSLSRGEAFF	TGTGCCTGGAGCCTCAGCCGGGGTGAAGCTTTCTTT
few	TRBV12-3/TRBV12-4	TRBJ1-2	TRBD1	CASRPGQGLFYGYTF	TGTGCCAGCAGGCCCGGACAGGGGTTATTCTATGGCTACACCTTC
few	TRBV5-1	TRBJ2-3	TRBD1	CASSRDRGGDTQYF	TGTGCCAGCAGCCGCGACAGGGGAGGAGATACGCAGTATTTT
-	TRBV20-1	TRBJ2-3	-	CSAEEGLRTDTQYF	TGCAGTGCCGAGGAGGGCCTTAGGACAGATACGCAGTATTTT
few	TRBV21-1	TRBJ2-1	-	CASSQRSRQQFF	TGTGCCAGCAGCCAAAGGTCCAGACAGCAGTTCTTC
few	TRBV3-1	TRBJ2-5	-	CASSQESLASIETQYF	TGTGCCAGCAGCCAAGAATCACTAGCATCGATCGAGACCCAGTACTTC
few	TRBV14	TRBJ2-1	-	CASSQIGQGRNEQFF	TGTGCCAGCAGCCAAATCGGCCAGGGCAGGAATGAGCAGTTCTTC
few	TRBV11-2	TRBJ1-6	TRBD1	CASSFRQGSSYNSPLHF	TGTGCCAGCAGCTTTAGACAGGGGAGCTCCTATAATTCACCCCTCCACTTT
-	TRBV2	TRBJ1-3	-	CASGPHWASSGNTIYF	TGTGCCAGCGGTCCCCATTGGGCCAGCTCTGGAAACACCATATATTTT
-	TRBV5-1	TRBJ2-5	TRBD2	CASSGLVGGAEETQYF	TGCGCCAGCAGCGGGCTTGTCGGGGGGGCGGAAGAGACCCAGTACTTC
few	TRBV29-1	TRBJ2-4	-	CSVQGDLAKNIQYF	TGCAGCGTTCAGGGGGACTTAGCCAAAAACATTCAGTACTTC
few	TRBV25-1	TRBJ1-5	-	CASSANLNQPQHF	TGTGCCAGCAGTGCCAATTTAAATCAGCCCCAGCATTTT
-	TRBV5-4	TRBJ2-3	TRBD1	CASSLETGSADTQYF	TGTGCCAGCAGCTTGGAGACAGGGAGTGCAGATACGCAGTATTTT